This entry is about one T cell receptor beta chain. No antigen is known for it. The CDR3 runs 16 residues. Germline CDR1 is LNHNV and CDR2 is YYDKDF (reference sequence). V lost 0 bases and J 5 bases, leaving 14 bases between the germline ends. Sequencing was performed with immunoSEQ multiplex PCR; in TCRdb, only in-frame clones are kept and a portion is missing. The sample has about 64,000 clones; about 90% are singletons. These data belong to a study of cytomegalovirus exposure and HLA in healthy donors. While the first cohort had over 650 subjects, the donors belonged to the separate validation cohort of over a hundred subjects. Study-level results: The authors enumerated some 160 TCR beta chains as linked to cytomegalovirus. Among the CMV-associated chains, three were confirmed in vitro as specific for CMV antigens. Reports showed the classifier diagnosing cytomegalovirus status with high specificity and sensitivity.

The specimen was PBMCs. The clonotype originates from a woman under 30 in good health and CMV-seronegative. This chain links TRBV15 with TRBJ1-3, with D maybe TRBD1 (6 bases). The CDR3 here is CATSREGGGRRNTIYF. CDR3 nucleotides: TGTGCCACCAGCAGAGAGGGGGGGGGCCGGAGAAACACCATATATTTT.